This T cell receptor beta chain originates from a study of blood T cells in healthy people across ages. In this sample, this clonotype turned up many times. V was shortened by 2 bases and J by 6 bases, with 14 bases between the two germline ends. This CDR3 contains 15 residues. The authors ran a second PCR of about 6 to 11 cycles using a sample-barcoded 5' primer and a J-beta primer mix. TCRdb analysed the 5' RACE reads with MiXCR anew, one entry per CDR3 protein. Of almost 300,000 distinct CDR3 sequences listed, less than 30% are singletons. This chain joins TRBV12-3 or TRBV12-4 and TRBJ2-1; D may match TRBD1 or TRBD2 (5 bases each). The receptor's source is a woman aged 65 to 85 in good health. Sequences were obtained from blood. The CDR3 is CASSLSGSRVNEQFF. The CDR3 bases are TGTGCCAGCAGTTTATCGGGAAGCAGGGTCAATGAGCAGTTCTTC.